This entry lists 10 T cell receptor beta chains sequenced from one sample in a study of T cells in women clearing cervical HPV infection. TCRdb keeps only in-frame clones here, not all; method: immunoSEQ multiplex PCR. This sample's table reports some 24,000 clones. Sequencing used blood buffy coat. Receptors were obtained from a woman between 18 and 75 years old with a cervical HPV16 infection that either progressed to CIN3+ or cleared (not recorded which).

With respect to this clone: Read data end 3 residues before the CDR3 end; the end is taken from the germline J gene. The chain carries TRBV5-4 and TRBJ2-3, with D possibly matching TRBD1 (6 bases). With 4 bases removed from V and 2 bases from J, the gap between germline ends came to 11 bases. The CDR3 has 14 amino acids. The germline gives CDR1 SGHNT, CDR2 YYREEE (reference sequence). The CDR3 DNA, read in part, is TGTGCCAGCAGCCTACAGGGAGTCACAGATACG. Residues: CASSLQGVTDT. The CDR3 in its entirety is CASSLQGVTDTQYF.

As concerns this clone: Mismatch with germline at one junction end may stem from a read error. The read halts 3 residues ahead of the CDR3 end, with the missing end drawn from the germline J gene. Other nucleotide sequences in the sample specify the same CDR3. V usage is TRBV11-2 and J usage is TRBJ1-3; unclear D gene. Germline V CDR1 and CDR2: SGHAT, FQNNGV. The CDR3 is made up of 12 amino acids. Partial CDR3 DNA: TGTGCCAGCAGCTTAGAAAGAAACACA. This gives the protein CASSLERNT. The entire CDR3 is CASSLERNTIYF. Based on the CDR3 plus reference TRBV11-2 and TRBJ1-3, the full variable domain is EAGVAQSPRYKIIEKRQSVAFWCNPISGHATLYWYQQILGQGPKLLIQFQNNGVVDDSQLPKDRFSAERLKGVDSTLKIQPAKLEDSAVYLCASSLERNTIYFGEGSWLTVV.

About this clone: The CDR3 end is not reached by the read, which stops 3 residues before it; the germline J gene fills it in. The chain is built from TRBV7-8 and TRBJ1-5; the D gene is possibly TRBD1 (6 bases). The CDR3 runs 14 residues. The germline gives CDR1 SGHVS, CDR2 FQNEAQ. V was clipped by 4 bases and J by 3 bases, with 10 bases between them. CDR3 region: CASSSQGNNQPQHF. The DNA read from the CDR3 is TGTGCCAGCAGCTCCCAGGGGAACAATCAGCCC.

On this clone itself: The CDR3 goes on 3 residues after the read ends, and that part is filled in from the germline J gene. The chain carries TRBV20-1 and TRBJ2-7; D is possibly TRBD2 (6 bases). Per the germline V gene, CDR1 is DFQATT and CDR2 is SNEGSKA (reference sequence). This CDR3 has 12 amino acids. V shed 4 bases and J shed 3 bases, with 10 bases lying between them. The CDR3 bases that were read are TGCAGTGCTACCGCGACTAGCTACGAG. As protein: CSATATSYE. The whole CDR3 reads CSATATSYEQYF.

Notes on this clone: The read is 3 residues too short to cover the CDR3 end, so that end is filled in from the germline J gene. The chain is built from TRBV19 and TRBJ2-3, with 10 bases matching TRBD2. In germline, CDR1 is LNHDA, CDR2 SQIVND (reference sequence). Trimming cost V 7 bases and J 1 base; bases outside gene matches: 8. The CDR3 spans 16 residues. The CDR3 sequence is CASTPPGTSGTDTQYF. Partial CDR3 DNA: TGTGCCAGTACCCCACCCGGGACTAGCGGCACAGATACG.

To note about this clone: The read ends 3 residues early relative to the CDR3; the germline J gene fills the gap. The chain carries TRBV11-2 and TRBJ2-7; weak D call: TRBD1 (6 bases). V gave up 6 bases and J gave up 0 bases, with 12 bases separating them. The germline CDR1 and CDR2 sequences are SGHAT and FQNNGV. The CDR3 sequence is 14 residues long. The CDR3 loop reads CASRPTDSSYEQYF. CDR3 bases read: TGTGCCAGCAGACCAACGGACAGCTCCTACGAG.

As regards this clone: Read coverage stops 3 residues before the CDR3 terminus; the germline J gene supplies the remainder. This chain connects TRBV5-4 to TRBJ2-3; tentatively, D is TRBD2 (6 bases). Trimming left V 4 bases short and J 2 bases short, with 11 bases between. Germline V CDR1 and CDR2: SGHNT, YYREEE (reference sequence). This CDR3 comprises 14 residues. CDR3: CASSPGLHTDTQYF. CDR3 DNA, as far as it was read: TGTGCCAGCAGCCCGGGACTCCACACAGATACG.

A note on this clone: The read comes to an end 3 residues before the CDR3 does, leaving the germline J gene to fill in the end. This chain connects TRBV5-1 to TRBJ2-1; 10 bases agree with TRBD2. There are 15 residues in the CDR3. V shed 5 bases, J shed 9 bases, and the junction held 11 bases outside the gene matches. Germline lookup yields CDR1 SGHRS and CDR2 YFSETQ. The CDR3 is CASSPTSGILSEQFF. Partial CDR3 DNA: TGCGCCAGCAGTCCAACTAGCGGGATTTTAAGTGAG.

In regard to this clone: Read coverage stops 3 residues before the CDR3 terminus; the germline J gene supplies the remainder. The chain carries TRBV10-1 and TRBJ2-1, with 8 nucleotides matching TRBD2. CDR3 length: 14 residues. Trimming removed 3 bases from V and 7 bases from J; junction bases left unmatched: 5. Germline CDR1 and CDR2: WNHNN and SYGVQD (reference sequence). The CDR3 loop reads CASSEPGGANEQFF. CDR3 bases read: TGCGCCAGCAGTGAACCCGGGGGGGCGAATGAG.

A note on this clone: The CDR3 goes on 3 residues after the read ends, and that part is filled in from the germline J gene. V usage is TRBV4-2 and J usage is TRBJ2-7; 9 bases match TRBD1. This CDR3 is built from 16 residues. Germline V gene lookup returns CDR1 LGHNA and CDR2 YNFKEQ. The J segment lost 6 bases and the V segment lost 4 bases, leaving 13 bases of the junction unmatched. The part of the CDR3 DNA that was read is TGTGCCAGCAGCCTTCAGCCGGGACAGGGCTTCGCCGAG. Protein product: CASSLQPGQGFAE. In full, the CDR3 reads CASSLQPGQGFAEQYF.